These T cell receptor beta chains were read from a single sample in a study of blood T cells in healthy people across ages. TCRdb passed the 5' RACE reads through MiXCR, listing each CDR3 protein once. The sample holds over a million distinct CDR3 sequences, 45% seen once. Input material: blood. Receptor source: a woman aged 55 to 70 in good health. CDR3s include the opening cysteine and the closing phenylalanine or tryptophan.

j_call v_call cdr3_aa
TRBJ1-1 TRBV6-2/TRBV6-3 CASSLRTGDVSTEAFF
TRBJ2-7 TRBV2 CASYQTGTYEQYF
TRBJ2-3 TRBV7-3 CASSPPTGSADTQYF
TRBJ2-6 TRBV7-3 CASSRDRSSGANVLTF
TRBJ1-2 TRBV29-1 CSVGQSDGYTF
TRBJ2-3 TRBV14 CASRGGGSIGTQYF
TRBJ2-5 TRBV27 CASSSSSYGQYF
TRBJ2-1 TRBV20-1 CSASPVVAGGLYNEQFF
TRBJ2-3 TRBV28 CASSSGGSGSTDTQYF
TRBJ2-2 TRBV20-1 CSARAETSGSWTGELFF
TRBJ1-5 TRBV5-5 CASSLAPGTAIRAQHF
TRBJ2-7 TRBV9 CASSPHVATRTYEQYF
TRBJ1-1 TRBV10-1 CASSAKAGNTEAFF
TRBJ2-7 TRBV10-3 CAISESGQGAREQYF
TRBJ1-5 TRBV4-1 CASSQGMGSNQPQHF
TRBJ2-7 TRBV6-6 CASSYGNGYEQYF
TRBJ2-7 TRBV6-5 CASSWTGETYEQYF
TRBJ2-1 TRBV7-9 CASRGQRTGSGNEQFF
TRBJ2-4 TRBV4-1 CASSQVRGPRNIQYF
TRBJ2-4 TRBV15 CATGRGRGAKNIQYF
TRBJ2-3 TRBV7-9 CAAGSAGGPFGGTDTQYF
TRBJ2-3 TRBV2 CASRGWDSFFPDTQYF
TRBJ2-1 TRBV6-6 CASSTVGTATVNEQFF
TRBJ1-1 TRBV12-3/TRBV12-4 CASRFWTGGNTEAFF
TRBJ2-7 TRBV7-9 CASSFSTGGNEQYF
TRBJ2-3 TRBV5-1 CASSGGRAGDTQYF
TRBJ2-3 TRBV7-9 CASSTGLAGAIDTQYF